The T cell receptor beta chain under discussion was sequenced for a study of shared clonotypes between healthy human individuals. V shed 4 bases and J shed 5 bases, with 3 bases lying between them. There are 11 residues in the CDR3. Germline-derived CDR1 and CDR2 are MDHEN and SYDVKM. Produced via immunoSEQ multiplex PCR; TCRdb's table is partial and in-frame only. Of under 1,900,000 clones detected, 98% appear once; the ten largest clones hold about 0.34%. The sequenced material came from naive CD4+ T cells sorted from blood. Documented subset: CD45RA+ positively selected. The rearrangement joins TRBV28 to TRBJ2-1; D gene ambiguous. The sequence came from a man under 40 in good health. The CDR3 coding sequence is TGTGCCAGCAGTTCTGACAATGAGCAGTTCTTC. Translation: CASSSDNEQFF.